This T cell receptor beta chain stems from a study of blood T cell repertoires in COVID-19 (TCRdb year 2020). For the study in its entirety: Samples covering the acute and convalescent phases of COVID-19 were provided by collaborators in the United States, Italy and Spain. The samples were drawn from the first 160 participants of the ongoing ImmuneRACE study and from 950 to 1,500 subjects provided by 6 global collaborators. The repertoires were made available in a free public database intended to serve as a resource for research on the immune response to SARS-CoV-2. Subjects who had been exposed to COVID-19, were actively infected with it, or had recovered from it provided the deeply sampled blood TCRbeta repertoires that made up the dataset. The material from the prospective study consisted of cDNA or gDNA derived from T cells, B-cell-depleted T cells, or PBMCs. Where available, HLA class I and class II types were obtained from metadata supplied by the sample provider rather than from assay-based typing. The sample metadata nearly always contained a de-identified subject ID, COVID-19 status, age in years and sex.

TCRbeta CDR3 regions were amplified from genomic DNA using the immunoSEQ Assay, a bias-controlled multiplex PCR. As for the original processing: Within the assay, amplification of reference gene primers was used to estimate how many nucleated cells each sample contained. Sequence reads were collapsed and filtered to measure the absolute abundance of every unique TCRbeta CDR3 rearrangement. For each sample, productive Simpson clonality was calculated as the square root of Simpson's diversity index over productive rearrangements. The clones in this table, taken by TCRdb from immuneACCESS, are in-frame only. Not every clone is retained; where verified, under half of the shortfall comes from an unresolved V gene, and the cause of the rest is unknown. V and J calls and clone size follow that table, whereas D and trimming were derived from the DNA. Within this sample are some 90,000 clones, with over 75% of them counted one time only. The ten largest make up about 4.1% of the sample.

General study outcomes and caveats: How much clinical and demographic metadata was included differed by source and by participant, and the metadata was provided uncurated.

The CDR3 contains 16 residues, cysteine and phenylalanine counted. This entry keeps only the CDR3 DNA: 48 bases, framed from base 1. The CDR1 and CDR2 encoded by the germline V gene are LGHNA and YSLEER. At the junction V is shortened by 4 bases and J by 0 bases, with 15 bases in between. This clone was detected once. Its antigen is not yet known. The input lacks base qualities; no much larger clone sits a single base away. Collaborating institutions collected whole blood in K2EDTA tubes following their own protocols. For TCRbeta analysis, collaborator samples were shipped as frozen whole blood, as isolated PBMCs, or as DNA extracted from either sample type.

The rearrangement combines TRBV4-3 with TRBJ1-2, and possibly TRBD1, on 6 matching bases. The TCR comes from a man in his 60s with acute or convalescent COVID-19. Sequences were obtained from peripheral blood. The CDR3 region: CASSLLRTGTNYGYTF. Read as DNA, the sequence is TGCGCCAGCAGCCTACTACGCACAGGGACTAACTATGGCTACACCTTC.